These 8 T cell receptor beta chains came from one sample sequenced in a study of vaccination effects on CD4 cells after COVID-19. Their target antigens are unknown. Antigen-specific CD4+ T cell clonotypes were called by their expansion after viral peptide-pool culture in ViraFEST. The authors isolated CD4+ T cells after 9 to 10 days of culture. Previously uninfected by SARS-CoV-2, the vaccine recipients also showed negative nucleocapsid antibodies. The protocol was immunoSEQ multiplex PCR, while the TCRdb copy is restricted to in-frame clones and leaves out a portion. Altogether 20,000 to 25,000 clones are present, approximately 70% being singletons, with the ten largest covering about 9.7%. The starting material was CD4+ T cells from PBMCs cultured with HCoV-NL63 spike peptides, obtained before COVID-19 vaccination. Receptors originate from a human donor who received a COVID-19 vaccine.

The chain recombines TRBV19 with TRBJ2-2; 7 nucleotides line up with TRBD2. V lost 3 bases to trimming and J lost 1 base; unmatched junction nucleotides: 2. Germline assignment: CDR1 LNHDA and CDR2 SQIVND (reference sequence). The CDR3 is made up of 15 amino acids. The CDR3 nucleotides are TGTGCCAGTAGTATTTGGGAGGGGAACACCGGGGAGCTGTTTTTT. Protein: CASSIWEGNTGELFF.

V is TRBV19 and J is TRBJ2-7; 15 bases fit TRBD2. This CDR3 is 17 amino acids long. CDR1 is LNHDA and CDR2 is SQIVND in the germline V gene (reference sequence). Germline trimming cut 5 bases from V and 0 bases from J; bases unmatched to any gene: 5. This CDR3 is CASSVGTSGRYSYEQYF. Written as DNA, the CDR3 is TGTGCCAGTAGTGTTGGGACTAGCGGGAGGTACTCCTACGAGCAGTACTTC.

The chain's CDR3 is CASSESIGGSTDTQYF. The CDR3 DNA follows: TGCGCCAGCAGTGAGTCGATAGGCGGGAGCACAGATACGCAGTATTTT. This rearrangement joins TRBV10-1 to TRBJ2-3; TRBD2 is a possible D gene (5 bases). Germline values: CDR1 WNHNN, CDR2 SYGVQD (reference sequence). The CDR3 consists of 16 residues. Trimming pared 0 bases from V and 0 bases from J, leaving 10 bases between.

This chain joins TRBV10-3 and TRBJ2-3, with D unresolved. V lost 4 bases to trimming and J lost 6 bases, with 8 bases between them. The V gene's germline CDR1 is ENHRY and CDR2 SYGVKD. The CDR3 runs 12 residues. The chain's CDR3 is CAISGLGDTQYF. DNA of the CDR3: TGTGCCATCAGTGGCCTCGGCGATACGCAGTATTTT.

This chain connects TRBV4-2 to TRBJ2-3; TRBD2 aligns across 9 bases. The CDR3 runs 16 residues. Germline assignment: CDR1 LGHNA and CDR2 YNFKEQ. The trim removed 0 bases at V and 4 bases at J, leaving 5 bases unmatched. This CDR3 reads CASSQEAGGGADTQYF. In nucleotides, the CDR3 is TGTGCCAGCAGCCAAGAAGCTGGCGGGGGGGCAGATACGCAGTATTTT.

The CDR3 nucleotides are TGCAGCGTTGGTACGATAGTGGGTGGCTACACCTTC. Translation gives CSVGTIVGGYTF. The rearrangement joins TRBV29-1 to TRBJ1-2; unclear D gene. Germline V lookup: CDR1 SQVTM, CDR2 ANQGSEA. The V gene lost 4 bases and the J gene lost 7 bases, with 13 bases spanning the gap. The CDR3 runs to 12 residues.

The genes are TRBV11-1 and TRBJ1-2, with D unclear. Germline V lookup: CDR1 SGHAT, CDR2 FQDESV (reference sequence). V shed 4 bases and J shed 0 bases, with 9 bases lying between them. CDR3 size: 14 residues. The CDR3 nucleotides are TGTGCCAGCAGCTCACTCCGCTCTAACTATGGCTACACCTTC. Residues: CASSSLRSNYGYTF. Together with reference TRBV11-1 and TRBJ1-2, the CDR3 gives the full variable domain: EAEVAQSPRYKITEKSQAVAFWCDPISGHATLYWYRQILGQGPELLVQFQDESVVDDSQLPKDRFSAERLKGVDSTLKIQPAELGDSAMYLCASSSLRSNYGYTFGSGTRLTVV.

The CDR3 sequence is CASSLDGLPYEQYF. The DNA for the CDR3 is TGTGCCAGCAGCTTGGACGGGTTACCCTACGAGCAGTACTTC. The genes are TRBV5-5 and TRBJ2-7; D is uncertain. The germline V and J ends were trimmed by 0 bases and 2 bases, with 9 bases remaining between them. The germline CDR1 and CDR2 sequences are SGHKS and YYEKEE (reference sequence). The CDR3 is 14 residues long.